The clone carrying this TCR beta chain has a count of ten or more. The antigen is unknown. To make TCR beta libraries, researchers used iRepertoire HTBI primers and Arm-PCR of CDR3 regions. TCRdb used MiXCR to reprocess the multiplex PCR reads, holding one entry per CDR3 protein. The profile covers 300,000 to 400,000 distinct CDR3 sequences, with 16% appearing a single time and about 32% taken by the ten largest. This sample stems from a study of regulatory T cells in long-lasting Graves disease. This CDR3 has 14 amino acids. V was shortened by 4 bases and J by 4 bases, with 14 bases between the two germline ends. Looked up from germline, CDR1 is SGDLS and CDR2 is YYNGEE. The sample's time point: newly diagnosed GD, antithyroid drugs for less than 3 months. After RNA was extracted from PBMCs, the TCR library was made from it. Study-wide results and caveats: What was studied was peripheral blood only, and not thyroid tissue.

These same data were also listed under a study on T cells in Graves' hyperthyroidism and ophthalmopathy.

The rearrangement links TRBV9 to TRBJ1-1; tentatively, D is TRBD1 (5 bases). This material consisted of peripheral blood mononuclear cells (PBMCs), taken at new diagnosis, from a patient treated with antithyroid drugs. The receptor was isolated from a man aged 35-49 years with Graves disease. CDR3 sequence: CASSPVLGGTEAFF. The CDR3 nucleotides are TGTGCCAGCAGCCCTGTTCTGGGGGGCACTGAAGCTTTCTTT.